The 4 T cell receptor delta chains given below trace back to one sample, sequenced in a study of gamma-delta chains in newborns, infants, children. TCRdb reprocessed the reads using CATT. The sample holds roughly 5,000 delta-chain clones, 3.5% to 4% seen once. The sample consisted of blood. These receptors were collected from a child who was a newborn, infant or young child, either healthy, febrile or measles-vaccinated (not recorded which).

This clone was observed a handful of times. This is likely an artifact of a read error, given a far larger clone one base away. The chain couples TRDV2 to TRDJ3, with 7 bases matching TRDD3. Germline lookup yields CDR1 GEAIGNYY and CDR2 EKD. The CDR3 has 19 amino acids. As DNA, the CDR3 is TGTGCCTGTGACCGTCGGGGGATCCCCCCACCCTGGGGCACCCGACAGATGTTTTTC. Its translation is CACDRRGIPPPWGTRQMFF.

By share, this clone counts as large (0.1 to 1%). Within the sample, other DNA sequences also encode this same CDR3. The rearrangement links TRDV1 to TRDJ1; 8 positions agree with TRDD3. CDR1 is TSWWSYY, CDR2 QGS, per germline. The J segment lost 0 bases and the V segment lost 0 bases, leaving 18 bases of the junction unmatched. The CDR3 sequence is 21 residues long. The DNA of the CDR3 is TGTGCTCTTGGGGAACTGCGGCTACGTCAACTGGGGGTTATGAACACCGATAAACTCATCTTT. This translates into CALGELRLRQLGVMNTDKLIF.

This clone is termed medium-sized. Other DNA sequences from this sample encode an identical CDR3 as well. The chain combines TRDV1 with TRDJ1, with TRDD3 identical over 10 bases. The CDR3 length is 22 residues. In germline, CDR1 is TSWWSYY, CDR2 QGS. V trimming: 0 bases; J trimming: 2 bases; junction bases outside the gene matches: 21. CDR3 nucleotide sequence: TGTGCTCTTGGGGAACTCGGGCTACGGGGGGATACGAAATTAAGTTGGACCGATAAACTCATCTTT. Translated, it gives CALGELGLRGDTKLSWTDKLIF.

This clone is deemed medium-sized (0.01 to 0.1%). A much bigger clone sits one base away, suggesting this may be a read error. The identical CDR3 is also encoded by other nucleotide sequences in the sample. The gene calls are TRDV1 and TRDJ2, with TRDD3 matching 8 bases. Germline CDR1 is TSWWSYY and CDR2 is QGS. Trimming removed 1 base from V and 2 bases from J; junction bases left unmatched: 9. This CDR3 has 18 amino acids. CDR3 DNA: TGTGCTCTTGGGGAACGCGAAAACTGGGGGGTCTTGACAGCACAACTCTTCTTT. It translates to CALGERENWGVLTAQLFF.